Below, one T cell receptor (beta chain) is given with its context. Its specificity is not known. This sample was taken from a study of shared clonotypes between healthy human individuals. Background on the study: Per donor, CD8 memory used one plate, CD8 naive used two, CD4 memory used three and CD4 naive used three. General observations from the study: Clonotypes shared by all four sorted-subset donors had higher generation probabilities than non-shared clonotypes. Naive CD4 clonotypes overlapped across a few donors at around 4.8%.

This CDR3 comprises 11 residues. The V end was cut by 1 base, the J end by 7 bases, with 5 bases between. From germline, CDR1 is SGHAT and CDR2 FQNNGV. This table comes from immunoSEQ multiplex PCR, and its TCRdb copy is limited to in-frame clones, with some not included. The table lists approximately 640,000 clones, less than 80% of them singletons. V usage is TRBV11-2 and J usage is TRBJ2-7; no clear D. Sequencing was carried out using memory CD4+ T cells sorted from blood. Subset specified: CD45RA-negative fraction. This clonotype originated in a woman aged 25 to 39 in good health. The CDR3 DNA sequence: TGTGCCAGCAGCTTAGGAGAAGAGCAGTACTTC. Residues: CASSLGEEQYF. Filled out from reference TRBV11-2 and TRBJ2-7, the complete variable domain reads EAGVAQSPRYKIIEKRQSVAFWCNPISGHATLYWYQQILGQGPKLLIQFQNNGVVDDSQLPKDRFSAERLKGVDSTLKIQPAKLEDSAVYLCASSLGEEQYFGPGTRLTVT.